This T cell receptor beta chain was sequenced for a study of cytomegalovirus exposure and HLA in healthy donors. Study-wide results and limits: In a later analysis, TCR beta V- and J-gene trimming was associated with a missense DCLRE1C variant.

Germline loops: CDR1 LNHDA, CDR2 SQIVND (reference sequence). Trimming shortened V by 3 bases and J by 6 bases, and 11 bases separated the two germline ends. This CDR3 contains 13 residues. Note on this clone: Its matching antigen is unknown.

The PCR had 60 Vbeta and 13 Jbeta primers. Sequenced by immunoSEQ multiplex PCR; TCRdb stores in-frame clones only, minus some. The repertoire holds about 110,000 clones, with about four fifths as singletons. The specimen sequenced was PBMCs. The chain has TRBV19 and TRBJ1-2; D gene uncertain. The TCR was taken from a man aged 50-59 years in good health and CMV-seronegative. In nucleotides, the CDR3 is TGTGCCAGTAGTATCCCTAGTCTGGATGGCTACACCTTC. Residues: CASSIPSLDGYTF.